These 2 T cell receptor beta chains share one sample of origin, sequenced in a study of T cells in Graves' hyperthyroidism and ophthalmopathy. From RNA transcripts, TCR beta CDR3 regions were amplified. The HTBI primer set served for first-round RT-PCR of the TCR CDR3. TCRdb reprocessed the multiplex PCR reads via MiXCR and lists one record per CDR3 protein. Seen here are about 540,000 distinct CDR3 sequences, 46% observed once, and the top ten hold nearly 8.5%. The specimen was peripheral blood or thyroid tissue (not recorded which). These receptor sequences come from a woman under 30 with Graves' hyperthyroidism.

This clonotype has at least ten counts. The genes are TRBV14 and TRBJ2-2, with 11 positions matching TRBD2. The germline CDR1 and CDR2 sequences are SGHDN and FVKESK. This CDR3 has 16 amino acids. Trimming removed 0 bases from V and 4 bases from J; junction bases left unmatched: 1. This CDR3 reads CASSQELAGVTGELFF. CDR3 DNA sequence: TGTGCCAGCAGCCAAGAACTAGCGGGAGTCACCGGGGAGCTGTTTTTT.

The genes are TRBV29-1 and TRBJ1-6, with D hard to call. Germline V CDR1 and CDR2: SQVTM, ANQGSEA. CDR3 size: 14 residues. With 4 bases removed from V and 7 bases from J, the gap between germline ends came to 14 bases. CDR3: CSVGASGRNSPLHF. The CDR3 DNA is TGCAGCGTTGGCGCCAGCGGTCGGAATTCACCCCTCCACTTT.